These 4 T cell receptor beta chains came from one sample sequenced in a study of Graves' ophthalmopathy and Graves' hyperthyroidism. The authors amplified TCR beta CDR3 regions from RNA transcripts. First-round RT-PCR employed HTBI primers, with a second-round multiplex PCR after it. Each CDR3 protein is one row after TCRdb ran MiXCR on the multiplex PCR reads. Among about 57,000 distinct CDR3 sequences, roughly 47% were seen once, and the ten largest hold over 4%. The sample consisted of peripheral blood. The receptors originated from an adult woman with Graves' ophthalmopathy.

V usage is TRBV25-1 and J usage is TRBJ2-5; a weak D match, TRBD1 (6 bases). From germline, CDR1 is MGHDK and CDR2 SYGVNS. V lost 2 bases to trimming and J lost 1 base, with 11 bases between them. The CDR3 totals 15 residues. CDR3 DNA: TGTGCCAGCAGTGAAGCCTCAGGGGCCCAAGAGACCCAGTACTTC. Its translation: CASSEASGAQETQYF.

This clonotype came up many times. The chain employs TRBV14 and TRBJ1-3, with TRBD1 matching 10 bases. Germline values: CDR1 SGHDN, CDR2 FVKESK. This CDR3 spans 16 amino acids. V dropped 2 bases and J dropped 3; count of bases not matched to a gene: 4. CDR3 loop: CASSQWDRGGGNTIYF. The CDR3 coding sequence is TGTGCCAGCAGCCAATGGGACAGGGGAGGTGGAAACACCATATATTTT. The complete variable domain, with remaining parts taken from reference TRBV14 and TRBJ1-3, reads EAGVTQFPSHSVIEKGQTVTLRCDPISGHDNLYWYRRVMGKEIKFLLHFVKESKQDESGMPNNRFLAERTGGTYSTLKVQPAELEDSGVYFCASSQWDRGGGNTIYFGEGSWLTVV.

Comment on this clonotype: Without the conserved terminal phenylalanine or tryptophan, this CDR3 likely stems from a read error. The chain carries TRBV12-3 or TRBV12-4 and TRBJ2-7; possibly TRBD1 for D (6 bases). The CDR3 extends over 17 amino acids. V lost 0 bases to trimming and J lost 5 bases, with 20 bases between them. CDR3: CASSLALRTGKGDEQYL. The CDR3 DNA follows: TGTGCCAGCAGTTTAGCGCTTCGGACGGGAAAGGGGGACGAGCAGTACCTC.

As for this clonotype: A much larger clone is a single base away; this may be a read error. Likely a read error: the CDR3 ends without its conserved phenylalanine or tryptophan. The V and J genes are TRBV4-1 and TRBJ2-1; a possible D gene is TRBD2 (6 bases). Trimming stripped 3 bases from V and 0 bases from J, with 21 bases between. The CDR3 is 19 residues long. Germline values: CDR1 MGHRA, CDR2 YSYEKL. The CDR3 DNA is TGCGCCAGCAGCCACCCGGGACTCAAGGCCGGGAGCTCCTACAATGAGCAGTTCCTC. Translating it yields CASSHPGLKAGSSYNEQFL.